The 2 T cell receptor beta chains reported below all come from one sample, sequenced in a study of T cell responses to AZD1222 COVID-19 vaccine (dated by TCRdb to the early 2020s). The time point label, as the study defines it: about 28 days (+/-7) after the second vaccine dose. Libraries were prepared through the immunoSEQ multiplex PCR assay. Not all clones reach the TCRdb copy of this immuneACCESS table, which keeps in-frame sequences only. Checked studies attribute under half of the gap to unresolved V genes and leave the rest unexplained. Recorded for this sample are tens of thousands of clones; more than 85% of them occurred a single time. The top ten clonotypes cover around 5.1% of the sample. The sample in question was peripheral blood, obtained 28 days after the second AZD1222 dose. All receptors come from an adult who received the AZD1222 COVID-19 vaccine.

The J gene is TRBJ2-7, the V gene TRBV9; possibly TRBD2 for D (6 bases). V lost 4 bases and J lost 0, with 14 bases in between. The CDR3 extends over 15 amino acids. CDR1 is SGDLS, CDR2 YYNGEE, per germline. CDR3 loop: CASSRQQRVSYEQYF. CDR3 DNA sequence: TGTGCCAGCAGCCGACAACAGCGGGTCTCCTACGAGCAGTACTTC.

The rearrangement joins TRBV25-1 to TRBJ2-5; 7 nucleotides line up with TRBD1. CDR1 and CDR2 (germline): MGHDK, SYGVNS. The CDR3 contains 12 residues. J lost 1 base, V lost 8 bases, and 1 base had no gene match. CDR3: CASHRGQETQYF. For the CDR3, the DNA is TGTGCCAGCCACAGGGGCCAAGAGACCCAGTACTTC.